What follows describes a single TCR beta chain. Its antigen is unidentified. Germline CDR1 reads LGHNT; CDR2 reads FRNRAP. With 8 bases removed from V and 0 bases from J, the gap between germline ends came to 10 bases. The CDR3 spans 13 residues. Stable disease denoted Graves' hyperthyroidism without ophthalmopathy progression within 18 months. Participants, patients aged 18 to 65, had newly diagnosed hyperthyroidism with a duration under 2 months. This specimen belongs to a study of T cells in Graves' hyperthyroidism and ophthalmopathy. Study background: Sampling of peripheral blood happened at initial diagnosis, prior to any treatment. Study-wide findings and caveats: Ophthalmopathy stood apart from stable hyperthyroidism in a 13 V-J model.

Amplification yielded TCR beta CDR3 regions, with RNA transcripts as the source. The TCR CDR3 was amplified in a first-round RT-PCR using the HTBI primer set. TCRdb redid the calling of the multiplex PCR reads with MiXCR, one entry per CDR3 protein. The sample shows approximately 590,000 distinct CDR3 sequences, 15% to 19% of them seen only once. The origin of this receptor is a woman aged 25 to 45 with Graves' hyperthyroidism. The gene calls are TRBV12-5 and TRBJ2-5, with D possibly matching TRBD1 (5 bases). Specimen: blood. CDR3 DNA sequence: TGTGCTAGTCGAGTGACAGACCAAGAGACCCAGTACTTC. Translation: CASRVTDQETQYF.